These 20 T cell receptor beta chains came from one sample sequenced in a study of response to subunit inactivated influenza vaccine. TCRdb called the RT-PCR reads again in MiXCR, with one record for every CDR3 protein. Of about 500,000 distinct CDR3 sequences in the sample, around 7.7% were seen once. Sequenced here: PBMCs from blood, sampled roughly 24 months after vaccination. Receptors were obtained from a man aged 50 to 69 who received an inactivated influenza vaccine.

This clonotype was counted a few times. The CDR3 nucleotides are TGCGCCAGCAGCCAAGCTCCCCGGGGACTAGCGGGGGGAAGGGATACGCAGTATTTT. It is translated as CASSQAPRGLAGGRDTQYF. The chain joins TRBV4-3 to TRBJ2-3; 15 nucleotides line up with TRBD2. This CDR3 comprises 19 residues. Germline V gives CDR1 LGHNA, CDR2 YSLEER. V lost 1 base and J lost 6; bases outside the gene matches: 11.

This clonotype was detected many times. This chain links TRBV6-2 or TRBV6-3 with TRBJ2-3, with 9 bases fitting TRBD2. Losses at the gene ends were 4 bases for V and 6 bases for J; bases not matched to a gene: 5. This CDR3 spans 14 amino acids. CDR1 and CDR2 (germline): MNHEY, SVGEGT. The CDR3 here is CASSSGLAVDTQYF. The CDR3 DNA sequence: TGTGCCAGCAGTTCGGGACTAGCTGTGGATACGCAGTATTTT.

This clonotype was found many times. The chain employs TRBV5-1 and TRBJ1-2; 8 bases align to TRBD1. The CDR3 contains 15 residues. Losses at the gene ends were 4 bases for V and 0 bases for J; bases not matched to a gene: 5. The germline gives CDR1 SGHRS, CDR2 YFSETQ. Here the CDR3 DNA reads TGCGCCAGCAGCCCCGGGACAGGTTCTAACTATGGCTACACCTTC. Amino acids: CASSPGTGSNYGYTF.

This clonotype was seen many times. The CDR3 DNA sequence: TGTGCCAGCAGTGCCAGGGGTATCTATAATTCACCCCTCCACTTT. Encoded protein: CASSARGIYNSPLHF. The rearrangement joins TRBV6-1 to TRBJ1-6; a possible D gene is TRBD1 (6 bases). Germline assignment: CDR1 MNHNS and CDR2 SASEGT. Deletions cut 4 bases from V and 3 bases from J, with 10 bases between. The CDR3 loop spans 15 amino acids.

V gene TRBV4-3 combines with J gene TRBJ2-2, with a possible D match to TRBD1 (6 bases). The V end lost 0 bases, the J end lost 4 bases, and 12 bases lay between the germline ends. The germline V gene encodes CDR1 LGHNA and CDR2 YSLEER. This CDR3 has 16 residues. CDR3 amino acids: CASSQEANRVTGELFF. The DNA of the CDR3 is TGCGCCAGCAGCCAAGAGGCAAACAGGGTCACCGGGGAGCTGTTTTTT.

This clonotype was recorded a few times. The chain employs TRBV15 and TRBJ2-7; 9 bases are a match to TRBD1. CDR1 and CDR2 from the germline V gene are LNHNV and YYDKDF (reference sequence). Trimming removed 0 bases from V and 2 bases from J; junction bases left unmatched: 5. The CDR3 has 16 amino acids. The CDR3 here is CATSREKDRGPYEQYF. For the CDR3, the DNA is TGTGCCACCAGCAGAGAAAAGGACAGGGGTCCCTACGAGCAGTACTTC.

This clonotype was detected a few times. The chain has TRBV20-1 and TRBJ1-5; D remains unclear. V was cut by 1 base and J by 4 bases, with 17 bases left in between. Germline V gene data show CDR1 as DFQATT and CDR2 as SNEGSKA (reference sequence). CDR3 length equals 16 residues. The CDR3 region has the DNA TGCAGTGCTAGAGTCTCTAGAACGGGAGCGAATCAGCCCCAGCATTTT. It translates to CSARVSRTGANQPQHF.

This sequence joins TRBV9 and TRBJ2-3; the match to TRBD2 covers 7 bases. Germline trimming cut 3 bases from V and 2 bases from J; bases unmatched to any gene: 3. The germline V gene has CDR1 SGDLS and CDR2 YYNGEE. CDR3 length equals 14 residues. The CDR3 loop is CASSAGTNTDTQYF. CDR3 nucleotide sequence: TGTGCCAGCAGCGCTGGGACTAACACAGATACGCAGTATTTT.

CDR3 DNA: TGTGCCAGCAGCCAACCGGGACAGGTGAGCTCCTACGAGCAGTACTTC. Its protein is CASSQPGQVSSYEQYF. The chain combines TRBV3-1 with TRBJ2-7, with TRBD1 identical over 8 bases. The CDR3 consists of 16 residues. Germline lookup yields CDR1 LGHDT and CDR2 YNNKEL (reference sequence). The V gene end was trimmed by 2 bases and the J gene end by 0 bases; junction bases not matched to a gene: 6.

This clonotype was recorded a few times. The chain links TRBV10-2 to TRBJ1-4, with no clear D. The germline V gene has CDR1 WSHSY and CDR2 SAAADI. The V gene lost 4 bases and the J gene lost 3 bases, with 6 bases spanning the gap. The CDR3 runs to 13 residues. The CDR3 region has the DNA TGCGCCAGCAGTGCTTGGGCTAATGAAAAACTGTTTTTT. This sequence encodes CASSAWANEKLFF.

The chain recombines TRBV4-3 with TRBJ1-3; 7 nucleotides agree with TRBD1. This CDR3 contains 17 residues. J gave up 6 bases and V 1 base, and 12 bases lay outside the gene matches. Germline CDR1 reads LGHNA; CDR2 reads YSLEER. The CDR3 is CASSQVSTGIMENTIYF. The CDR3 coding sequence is TGCGCCAGCAGCCAAGTCTCGACAGGGATAATGGAAAACACCATATATTTT.

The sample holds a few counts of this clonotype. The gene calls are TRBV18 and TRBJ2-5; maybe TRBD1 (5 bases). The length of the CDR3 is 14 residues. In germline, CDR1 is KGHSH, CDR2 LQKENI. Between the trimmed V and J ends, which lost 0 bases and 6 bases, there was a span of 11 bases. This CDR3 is CASSPPHRLKTQYF. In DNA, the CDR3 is TGTGCCAGCTCACCACCGCACAGGCTGAAGACCCAGTACTTC.

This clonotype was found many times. This chain's CDR3 is CASSLELAGSGTDTQYF. The CDR3 nucleotides read TGCGCCAGCAGCTTGGAGTTAGCGGGTTCCGGCACAGATACGCAGTATTTT. The V gene is TRBV5-1, the J gene TRBJ2-3; TRBD2 matches at 7 bases. Germline CDR1 SGHRS, CDR2 YFSETQ. J was trimmed by 1 base and V by 0 bases; bases with no gene match: 8. The CDR3 covers 17 residues.

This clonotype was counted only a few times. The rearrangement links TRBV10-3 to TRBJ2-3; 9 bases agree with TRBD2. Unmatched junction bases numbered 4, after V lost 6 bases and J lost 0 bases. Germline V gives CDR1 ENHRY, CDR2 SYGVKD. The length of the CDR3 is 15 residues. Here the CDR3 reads CAISGTSPSTDTQYF. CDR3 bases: TGTGCCATCAGCGGGACTAGCCCTAGCACAGATACGCAGTATTTT.

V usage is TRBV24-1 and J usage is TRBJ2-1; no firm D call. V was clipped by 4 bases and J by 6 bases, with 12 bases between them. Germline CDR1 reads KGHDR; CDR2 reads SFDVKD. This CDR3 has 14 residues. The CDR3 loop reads CATSEESWGNEQFF. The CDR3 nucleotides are TGTGCCACCAGTGAAGAGAGCTGGGGCAATGAGCAGTTCTTC.

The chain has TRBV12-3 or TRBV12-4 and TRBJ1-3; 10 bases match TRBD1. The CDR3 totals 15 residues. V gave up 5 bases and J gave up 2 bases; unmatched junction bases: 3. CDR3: CASSTTGGPGNTIYF. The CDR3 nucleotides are TGTGCCAGCAGTACGACAGGGGGCCCTGGAAACACCATATATTTT.

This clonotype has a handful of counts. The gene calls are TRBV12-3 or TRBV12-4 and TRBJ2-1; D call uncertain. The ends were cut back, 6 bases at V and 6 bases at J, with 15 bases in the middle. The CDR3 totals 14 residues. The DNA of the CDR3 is TGTGCCAGCAGCCCGGTAGCCCTCGGCAATGAGCAGTTCTTC. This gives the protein CASSPVALGNEQFF.

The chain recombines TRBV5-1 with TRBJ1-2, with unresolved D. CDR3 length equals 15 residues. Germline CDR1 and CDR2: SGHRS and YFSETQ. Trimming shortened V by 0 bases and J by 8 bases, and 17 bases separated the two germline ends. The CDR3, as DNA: TGCGCCAGCAGCTTGGCGGATCCGGGTTCCGTCGGCTACACCTTC. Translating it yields CASSLADPGSVGYTF.

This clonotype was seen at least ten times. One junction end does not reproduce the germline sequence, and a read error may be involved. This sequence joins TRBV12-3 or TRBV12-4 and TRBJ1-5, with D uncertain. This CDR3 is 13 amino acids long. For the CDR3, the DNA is TGCGCCAGCAGCTTGGATGGCAATCAGCCCCAGCATTTT. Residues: CASSLDGNQPQHF.

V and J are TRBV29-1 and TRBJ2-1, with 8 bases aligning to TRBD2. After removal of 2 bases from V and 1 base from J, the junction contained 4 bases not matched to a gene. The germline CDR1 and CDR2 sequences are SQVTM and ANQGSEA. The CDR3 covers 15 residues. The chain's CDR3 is CSVESAGVSYNEQFF. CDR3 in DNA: TGCAGCGTTGAATCAGCGGGAGTATCCTACAATGAGCAGTTCTTC.